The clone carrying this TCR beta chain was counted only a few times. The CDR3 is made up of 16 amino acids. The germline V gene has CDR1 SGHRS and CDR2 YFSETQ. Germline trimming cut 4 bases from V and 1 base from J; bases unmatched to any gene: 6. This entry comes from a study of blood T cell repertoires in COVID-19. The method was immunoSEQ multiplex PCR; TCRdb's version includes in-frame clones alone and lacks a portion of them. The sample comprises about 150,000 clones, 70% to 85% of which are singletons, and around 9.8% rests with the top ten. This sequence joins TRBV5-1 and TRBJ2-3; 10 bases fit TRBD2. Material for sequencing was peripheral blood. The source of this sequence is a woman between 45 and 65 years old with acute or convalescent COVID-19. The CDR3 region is CASSPAGTSGTDTQYF. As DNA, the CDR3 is TGCGCCAGCAGCCCCGCCGGGACTAGCGGCACAGATACGCAGTATTTT.